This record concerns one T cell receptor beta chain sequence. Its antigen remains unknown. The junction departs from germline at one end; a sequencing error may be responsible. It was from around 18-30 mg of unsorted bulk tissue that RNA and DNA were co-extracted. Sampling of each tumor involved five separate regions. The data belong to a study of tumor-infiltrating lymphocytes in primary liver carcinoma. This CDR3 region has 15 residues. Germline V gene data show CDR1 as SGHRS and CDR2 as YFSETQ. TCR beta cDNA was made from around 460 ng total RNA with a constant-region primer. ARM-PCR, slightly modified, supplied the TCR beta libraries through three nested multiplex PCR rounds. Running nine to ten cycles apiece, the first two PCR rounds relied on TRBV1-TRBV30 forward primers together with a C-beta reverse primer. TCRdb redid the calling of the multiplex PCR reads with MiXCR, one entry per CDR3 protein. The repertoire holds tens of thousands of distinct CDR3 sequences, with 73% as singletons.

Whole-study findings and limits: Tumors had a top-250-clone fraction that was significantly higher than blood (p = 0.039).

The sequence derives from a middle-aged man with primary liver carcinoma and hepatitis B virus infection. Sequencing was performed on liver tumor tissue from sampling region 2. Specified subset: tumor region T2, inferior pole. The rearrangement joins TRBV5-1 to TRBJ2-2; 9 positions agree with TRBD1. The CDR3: CASSLVDRGKGEVLF. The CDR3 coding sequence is TGCGCCAGCAGCTTGGTGGACAGGGGAAAGGGGGAGGTGCTTTTT. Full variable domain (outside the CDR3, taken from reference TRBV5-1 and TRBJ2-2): KAGVTQTPRYLIKTRGQQVTLSCSPISGHRSVSWYQQTPGQGLQFLFEYFSETQRNKGNFPGRFSGRQFSNSRSEMNVSTLELGDSALYLCASSLVDRGKGEVLFGEGSRLTVL.